This T cell receptor beta chain came from a study of blood T cells in healthy people across ages. Whole-study results and caveats: Compared with aged donors, long-lived donors showed fewer expanded clones, suggesting selection. Age showed a roughly linear inverse relationship with TCR beta diversity per million T cells.

This CDR3 is 14 amino acids long. In germline, CDR1 is DFQATT, CDR2 SNEGSKA (reference sequence). Trimming removed 6 bases from V and 0 bases from J, with 15 bases in between. Together with a sample-barcoded 5' primer, a J-beta primer mix was included in a second PCR lasting about 6 to 11 cycles. At least 2.5 million CDR3-containing paired-end reads were obtained per sample. TCRdb re-analysed the 5' RACE reads in MiXCR, keeping a single row per CDR3 protein. The profile shows about 680,000 distinct CDR3 sequences, approximately 49% of them singletons. Donors gave 9 to 10 milliliters of peripheral blood apiece. A remark on this clonotype: What it recognizes is unknown.

The TCR sequence derives from a woman aged 55 to 70 in good health. Sequencing was carried out using blood. The chain uses TRBV20-1 and TRBJ2-7; a weak D match, TRBD1 (6 bases). The CDR3 loop reads CSASRTASSYEQYF. DNA for the CDR3: TGCAGTGCGAGTAGGACAGCCAGCTCCTACGAGCAGTACTTC.